This entry describes one T cell receptor (beta chain). These data originate in a study of identical twins. In TCRdb, the 5' RACE reads were re-called with MiXCR into one record per CDR3 protein. Among 430,000 or so distinct CDR3 sequences listed, approximately 25% were seen once. Germline V gene lookup returns CDR1 WNHNN and CDR2 SYGVQD (reference sequence). V shed 5 bases and J 4 bases; nucleotides not matched to a gene: 6. The CDR3 consists of 15 residues. A further study also used this sample, focusing on T cells expressing NK-cell markers.

Sample: CD4+ T cells sorted from blood. This receptor was taken from a woman aged 18-29 years in good health. This chain uses TRBV10-1 with TRBJ2-2, with TRBD2 identical over 8 bases. The CDR3 DNA follows: TGCGCCAGCAGTATGGCTAGCGGGTCCACCGGGGAGCTGTTTTTT. Translated, it gives CASSMASGSTGELFF.